This is a list of T cell receptor beta chains from one sample in a study of cytomegalovirus exposure and HLA in healthy donors. This table comes from immunoSEQ multiplex PCR, and its TCRdb copy is limited to in-frame clones, with some not included. This repertoire includes 25,000 to 35,000 clones. Sequenced input: PBMCs. Source of these receptors: a man in his forties or fifties in good health and CMV-seronegative. Each CDR3 is given with its conserved first and last residue. D genes are given only for firm matches.

>TRBV6-6|TRBD1|TRBJ1-5
CASSPGQGYNQPQHF
TGTGCCAGCAGCCCGGGACAGGGGTACAATCAGCCCCAGCATTTT
>TRBV6-5|TRBD1|TRBJ2-7
CASSSNSGGLLYEQYF
TGTGCCAGCAGTTCAAACTCAGGGGGCCTTCTCTACGAGCAGTACTTC
>TRBV5-6|TRBD1|TRBJ2-7
CASSPKTGFSYEQYF
TGTGCCAGCAGCCCCAAGACAGGGTTCTCCTACGAGCAGTACTTC
>TRBV28|NA|TRBJ1-2
CASRLGGNYGYTF
TGTGCCAGCAGACTAGGGGGAAACTATGGCTACACCTTC
>TRBV4-3|NA|TRBJ2-3
CASSQATTATHTDTQYF
TGCGCCAGCAGCCAGGCAACGACAGCGACCCACACAGATACGCAGTATTTT
>TRBV5-1|TRBD1|TRBJ1-4
CASSPTPGTGVGKLFF
TGCGCCAGCAGCCCTACCCCCGGGACAGGGGTCGGAAAACTGTTTTTT
>TRBV28|NA|TRBJ1-2
CASSSYPQGGYGYTF
TGTGCCAGCAGTTCCTACCCCCAGGGAGGCTATGGCTACACCTTC
>TRBV6-1|TRBD1|TRBJ1-4
CASSADRVNEKLFF
TGTGCCAGCAGTGCGGACAGGGTTAATGAAAAACTGTTTTTT
>TRBV6-4|TRBD2|TRBJ2-3
CASSQTSEGTDTQYF
TGTGCCAGCAGCCAGACTAGCGAGGGCACAGATACGCAGTATTTT
>TRBV30|TRBD1|TRBJ1-2
CAWSSGGSANYGYTF
TGTGCCTGGAGTTCAGGGGGCTCCGCTAACTATGGCTACACCTTC
>TRBV19|NA|TRBJ2-1
CASSNRGGYNEQFF
TGTGCCAGTAGTAATCGGGGTGGCTACAATGAGCAGTTCTTC
>TRBV5-1|NA|TRBJ1-2
CASSLGTANYGYTF
TGCGCCAGCAGCTTGGGGACAGCTAACTATGGCTACACCTTC
>TRBV7-9|NA|TRBJ1-1
CASSHSPQGTEAFF
TGTGCCAGCAGTCACAGCCCCCAGGGCACTGAAGCTTTCTTT
>TRBV9|TRBD2|TRBJ2-5
CASSVTSGPLGETQYF
TGTGCCAGCAGCGTAACTAGCGGGCCCTTGGGGGAGACCCAGTACTTC
>TRBV29-1|NA|TRBJ2-3
CSVAGFPTDTQYF
TGCAGCGTTGCAGGTTTTCCCACAGATACGCAGTATTTT
>TRBV28|TRBD2|TRBJ2-7
CASSFFPGLAGGPMHEQYF
TGTGCCAGCAGTTTCTTCCCGGGACTAGCGGGAGGCCCTATGCACGAGCAGTACTTC
>TRBV30|NA|TRBJ1-2
CAWSVKGGDYGYTF
TGTGCCTGGAGTGTAAAAGGGGGAGACTATGGCTACACCTTC
>TRBV19|NA|TRBJ1-1
CASSIGGGAGEAFF
TGTGCCAGTAGTATAGGCGGGGGCGCAGGTGAAGCTTTCTTT
>TRBV30|NA|TRBJ1-2
CAWSVHRVSYGYTF
TGTGCCTGGAGTGTACACAGGGTTAGCTATGGCTACACCTTC
>TRBV27|TRBD1|TRBJ1-4
CASGDRFNEKLFF
TGTGCCAGCGGGGACAGGTTCAATGAAAAACTGTTTTTT
>TRBV6-1|TRBD1|TRBJ2-7
CASSEKTGGSYEQYF
TGTGCCAGCAGTGAAAAGACAGGGGGGTCCTACGAGCAGTACTTC
>TRBV9|TRBD2|TRBJ2-1
CASSSELAGVGNEQFF
TGTGCCAGCAGCTCAGAACTAGCGGGAGTAGGCAATGAGCAGTTCTTC
>TRBV5-6|NA|TRBJ1-2
CASSLGEGVYGYTF
TGTGCCAGCAGCTTGGGTGAGGGGGTCTATGGCTACACCTTC
>TRBV2|TRBD1|TRBJ2-7
CAIGRQGLTSYEQYF
TGTGCCATTGGACGACAGGGCCTTACCTCCTACGAGCAGTACTTC
>TRBV4-3|TRBD1|TRBJ2-7
CASSPTGEAYEQYF
TGCGCCAGCAGCCCGACAGGGGAAGCCTACGAGCAGTACTTC
>TRBV27|TRBD1|TRBJ1-4
CASYPGTGRGKLFF
TGTGCCAGCTACCCGGGGACAGGGAGGGGAAAACTGTTTTTT
>TRBV7-9|NA|TRBJ2-7
CASSLLASYEQYF
TGTGCCAGCAGCTTACTTGCCAGCTACGAGCAGTACTTC
>TRBV30|TRBD2|TRBJ2-2
CAWSGLAVTPKRSPEATGELFF
TGTGCCTGGAGTGGACTAGCGGTCACTCCTAAGAGAAGTCCGGAAGCTACCGGGGAGCTGTTTTTT
>TRBV11-2|TRBD2|TRBJ2-7
CASSPLAGFNEQYF
TGTGCCAGCAGCCCTCTAGCGGGATTCAACGAGCAGTACTTC
>TRBV4-1|TRBD2|TRBJ2-1
CASSQDPLAAFSYNEQFF
TGCGCCAGCAGCCAAGATCCCCTAGCGGCCTTTTCCTACAATGAGCAGTTCTTC
>TRBV18|TRBD2|TRBJ2-7
CASAPPNGGGGDEQYF
TGTGCCAGCGCACCCCCGAATGGGGGTGGGGGGGACGAGCAGTACTTC
>TRBV5-1|TRBD2|TRBJ2-2
CASQAGATTGELFF
TGCGCCAGCCAAGCGGGAGCGACCACCGGGGAGCTGTTTTTT
>TRBV7-7|TRBD2|TRBJ2-7
CASSLASGSSYEQYF
TGTGCTAGCAGCTTAGCTAGCGGGAGTTCCTACGAGCAGTACTTC
>TRBV12-5|NA|TRBJ2-7
CASGFRPGVTEQYF
TGTGCTAGTGGTTTTAGACCGGGGGTTACCGAGCAGTACTTC
>TRBV19|NA|TRBJ2-2
CASSIASRGTGELFF
TGTGCCAGTAGTATTGCTAGCAGGGGCACCGGGGAGCTGTTTTTT
>TRBV28|TRBD2|TRBJ2-3
CASSPWTSGRSTRTDTQYF
TGTGCCAGCAGCCCGTGGACTAGCGGGAGAAGTACCCGCACAGATACGCAGTATTTT
>TRBV4-2|NA|TRBJ2-2
CASRQGQIANTGELFF
TGTGCCAGCAGACAGGGACAAATCGCGAACACCGGGGAGCTGTTTTTT
>TRBV9|NA|TRBJ2-5
CASSGSVQETQYF
TGTGCCAGCAGCGGTAGCGTCCAAGAGACCCAGTACTTC
>TRBV28|NA|TRBJ1-2
CASSSSRVDANYGYTF
TGTGCCAGCAGTTCGTCCAGGGTCGACGCTAACTATGGCTACACCTTC
>TRBV19|NA|TRBJ2-7
CASRPTTDRSYEQYF
TGTGCCAGTAGACCGACCACCGACAGGAGCTACGAGCAGTACTTC
>TRBV28|NA|TRBJ1-5
CASSLEATGRPQHF
TGTGCCAGCAGTTTAGAGGCCACGGGAAGGCCCCAGCATTTT
>TRBV18|NA|TRBJ2-7
CASSPGGSVHEQYF
TGTGCCAGCTCACCAGGGGGGAGCGTCCACGAGCAGTACTTC
>TRBV29-1|TRBD1|TRBJ1-2
CSVTGTGLGYGYGYTF
TGCAGCGTTACCGGGACAGGGCTGGGTTATGGCTATGGCTACACCTTC
>TRBV19|NA|TRBJ2-1
CASSILTDNEQFF
TGTGCCAGTAGTATCTTGACAGACAATGAGCAGTTCTTC
>TRBV5-1|TRBD1|TRBJ2-6
CASSSQGWSGANVLTF
TGCGCCAGCAGCTCACAGGGGTGGTCTGGGGCCAACGTCCTGACTTTC
>TRBV6-5|TRBD2|TRBJ2-7
CASSYGWGGAYEQYF
TGTGCCAGCAGTTACGGGTGGGGGGGAGCCTACGAGCAGTACTTC
>TRBV30|NA|TRBJ1-2
CACRAWDYGYTF
TGTGCCTGCAGGGCATGGGACTATGGCTACACCTTC
>TRBV5-4|NA|TRBJ1-2
CASSSQYRVDYGYTF
TGTGCCAGCAGCTCCCAATACAGGGTAGACTATGGCTACACCTTC
>TRBV7-2|TRBD1|TRBJ2-7
CASSLGQGSSYEQYF
TGTGCCAGCAGCTTGGGACAGGGGAGCTCCTACGAGCAGTACTTC
>TRBV30|NA|TRBJ1-3
CAWGGGGNTIYF
TGTGCCTGGGGGGGAGGGGGAAACACCATATATTTT
>TRBV6-5|TRBD1|TRBJ1-2
CASSYTRTGGIYTF
TGTGCCAGCAGTTACACGAGGACAGGGGGGATCTACACCTTC
>TRBV11-1|NA|TRBJ1-5
CASSPGMNQPQHF
TGTGCCAGCAGCCCAGGGATGAATCAGCCCCAGCATTTT